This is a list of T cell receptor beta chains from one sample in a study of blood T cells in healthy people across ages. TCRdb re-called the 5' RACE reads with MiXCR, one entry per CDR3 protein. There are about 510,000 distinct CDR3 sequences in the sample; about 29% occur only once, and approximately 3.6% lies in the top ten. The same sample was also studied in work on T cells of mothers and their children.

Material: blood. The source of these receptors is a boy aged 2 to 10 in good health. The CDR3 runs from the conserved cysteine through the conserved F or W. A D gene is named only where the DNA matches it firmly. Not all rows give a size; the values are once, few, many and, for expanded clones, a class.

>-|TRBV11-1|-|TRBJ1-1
CASSLPVGTEAFF
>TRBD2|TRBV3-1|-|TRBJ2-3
CASSQRLAETDTQYF
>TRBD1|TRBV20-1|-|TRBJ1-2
CSAVSFEDRAGYGYTF
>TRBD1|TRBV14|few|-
CASSLTGGGQFF
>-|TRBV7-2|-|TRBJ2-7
CASSLTTNYEQYF
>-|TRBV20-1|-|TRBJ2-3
CSATLATTDTQYF
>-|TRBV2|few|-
CASKLETQYF
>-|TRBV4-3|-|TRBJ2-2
CAKGGRNTGELFF
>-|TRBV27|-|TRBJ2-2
CASSLSGQEETGELFF
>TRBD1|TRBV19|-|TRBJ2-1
CASSIPGGTYNEQFF
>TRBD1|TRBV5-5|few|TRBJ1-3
CASSPRTGDGNTIYF
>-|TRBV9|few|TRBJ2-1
CASSVAEQGEQFF
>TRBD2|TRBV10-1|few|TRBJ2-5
CASSLPGLAPETQYF
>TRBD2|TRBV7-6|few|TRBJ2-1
CASRLGGSSYNEQFF
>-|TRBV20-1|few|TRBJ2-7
CSATGGKYEQYF
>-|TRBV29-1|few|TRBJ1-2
CSVEVTGNYGYTF
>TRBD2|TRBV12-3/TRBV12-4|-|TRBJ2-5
CASSLATSGGAGETQYF
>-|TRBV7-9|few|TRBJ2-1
CASSATGQRSYNEQFF
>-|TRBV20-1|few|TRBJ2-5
CSARRQQETQYF
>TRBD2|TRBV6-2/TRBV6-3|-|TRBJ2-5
CASSYSQTSGEETQYF
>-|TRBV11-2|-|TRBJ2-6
CASSPDRSGANVLTF
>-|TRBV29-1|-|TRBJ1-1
CSVEDLGLFREAFF
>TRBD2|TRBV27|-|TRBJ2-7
CASSLGAGGAEQYF
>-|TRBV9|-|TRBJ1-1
CASSVEGLSGTEAFF
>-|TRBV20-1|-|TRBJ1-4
CSARVRVTNEKLFF
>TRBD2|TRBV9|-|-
CASSGGLAGDYNEQFF
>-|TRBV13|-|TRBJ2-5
CASSFGDEMIQETQYF
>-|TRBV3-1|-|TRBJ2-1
CASSQDGFSYNEQFF
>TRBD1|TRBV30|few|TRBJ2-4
CAAIRDRVNIQYF
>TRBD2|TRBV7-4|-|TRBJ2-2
CASILGLAGGTGELFF
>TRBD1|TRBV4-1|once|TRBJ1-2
CASSSTGDLYGYTF
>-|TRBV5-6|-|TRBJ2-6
CASSFEVSGANVLTF
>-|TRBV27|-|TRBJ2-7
CASSVGQQAYEQYF
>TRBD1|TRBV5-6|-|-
CASSLTGDGETQYF
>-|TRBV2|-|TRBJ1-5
CASTDQIQPQHF
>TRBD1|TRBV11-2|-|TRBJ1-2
CASSFRDSRYGYTF
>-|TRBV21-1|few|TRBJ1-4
CASSKEGPRGEKLFF
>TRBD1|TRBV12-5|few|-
CASGLATGIEETQYF
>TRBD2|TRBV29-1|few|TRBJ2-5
CSVASSGGNQETQYF
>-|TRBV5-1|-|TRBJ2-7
CASRVQSSSYEQYF
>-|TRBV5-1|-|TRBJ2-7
CASSTDSLSYEQYF
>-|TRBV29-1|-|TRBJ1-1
CSVFRMGTEAFF
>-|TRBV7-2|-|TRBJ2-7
CASSRSGTGSYEQYF